This T cell receptor beta chain appears in the sequencing data of a study of T cells in Graves' hyperthyroidism and ophthalmopathy. General observations from the study: With a median lead of approximately 6.4 months before onset, the model predicted ophthalmopathy. Blood also held most thyroid clonotypes expanded beyond 0.001.

The CDR3 sequence is 11 residues long. Between the trimmed V and J ends, which lost 4 bases and 11 bases, there was a span of 9 bases. The table lists this clonotype with many counts. As yet, its antigen is unknown. The CDR3 regions of TCR beta were amplified from RNA transcripts. HTBI primers were used for first-round RT-PCR of the TCR CDR3. TCRdb redid the calling of the multiplex PCR reads with MiXCR, one entry per CDR3 protein. The table includes about 300,000 distinct CDR3 sequences, about 14% detected once. PBMCs were sourced from more than 9 ml fresh peripheral blood. The gene calls are TRBV12-3 or TRBV12-4 and TRBJ2-1; D ambiguous. The sequencing sample was made of blood. This sequence originates from a woman in her thirties with Graves' hyperthyroidism that later progressed to Graves' ophthalmopathy. The CDR3, as DNA: TGTGCCAGCAGTTCCGGAGACAAGCAGTTCTTC. Translated, it gives CASSSGDKQFF.